Sequencing of this T cell receptor beta chain was carried out in a study of CD8 T cells in ankylosing spondylitis. This clonotype has just a few counts. No antigen is known for it. Notes on the study in general: Among TCR beta sequences, a motif of under 10 highly homologous variants appeared characteristic of ankylosing spondylitis blood. Prior work had noted some motif variants in reactive arthritis blood and synovial fluid.

Construction of TCR beta libraries was performed using quantitative 5'-RACE with molecular barcodes. One entry per CDR3 protein results from TCRdb running MiXCR on the 5' RACE reads. The sample shows 150,000 to 200,000 distinct CDR3 sequences, 15% to 20% of them seen only once. V lost 5 bases and J 0 bases, leaving 10 bases between the germline ends. This CDR3 is built from 14 residues. In germline, CDR1 is SGHVS, CDR2 FNYEAQ. Sequencing was done on a sample of blood, either unsorted or a sorted T cell fraction (not recorded which). The TCR sequence derives from a male donor with ankylosing spondylitis or in good health (not recorded which). This chain connects TRBV7-6 to TRBJ1-1, with no clear D. The CDR3 DNA reads TGTGCCAGCAGCCAGACAAGCATGAACACTGAAGCTTTCTTT. The encoded protein is CASSQTSMNTEAFF.